This T cell receptor beta chain comes out of a study of T cell responses to AZD1222 COVID-19 vaccine. Whole-study context: Researchers grouped second doses given at about 4 or about 12 weeks into one pool.

Trimming removed 4 bases from V and 5 bases from J; junction bases left unmatched: 3. The CDR3 runs to 15 residues. The germline V gene has CDR1 LGHDT and CDR2 YNNKEL (reference sequence). Assay: immunoSEQ multiplex PCR; the TCRdb copy retains only in-frame clones and omits some. The repertoire holds about 150,000 clones, with around 89% as singletons. As regards this clone: Its specificity is unknown.

Study results and caveats: Vaccine-related CD4 TCRs covered spike, predominating at 160-218 and 743-854. It was only after the peak T cell response that any repertoires were sampled.

This clonotype originated in an adult in good health. The gene calls are TRBV3-1 (or the pseudogene TRBV3-2) and TRBJ2-5, with 14 bases aligning to TRBD2. Sample: peripheral blood, taken on day 0 of AZD1222 vaccination. The CDR3 bases are TGTGCCAGCAGCCCGGGACTAGCGGGGGTTGAGACCCAGTACTTC. Its protein is CASSPGLAGVETQYF.